The rows below give T cell receptor beta chains drawn from one sample of a study of blood T cell repertoires in COVID-19. Here immunoSEQ multiplex PCR was the method, and the copy in TCRdb shows in-frame clones only, minus some. In the table there are 200,000 to 300,000 clones, 70% to 90% of which are singletons. The sequenced sample was peripheral blood. The receptors derive from a woman in her sixties with COVID-19, enrolled during active disease. Each CDR3 is given with its conserved first and last residue. D genes are given only for firm matches. Clone size appears in some rows only: once, few, many, or a class for an expanded clone.

v_gene: TRBV7-9
abundance: -
d_gene: TRBD1
j_gene: TRBJ2-2
CDR3aa: CASDRGAGELFF
CDR3nt: TGTGCCAGCGACAGGGGGGCCGGGGAGCTGTTTTTT

v_gene: TRBV6-6
abundance: -
d_gene: TRBD1
j_gene: TRBJ1-2
CDR3aa: CASSYPGTGGGYGYTF
CDR3nt: TGTGCCAGCAGTTACCCAGGGACAGGTGGAGGGTATGGCTACACCTTC

v_gene: TRBV19
abundance: -
d_gene: -
j_gene: TRBJ1-5
CDR3aa: CASSFLNQPQHF
CDR3nt: TGTGCCAGTAGTTTCCTTAATCAGCCCCAGCATTTT

v_gene: TRBV11-1
abundance: -
d_gene: -
j_gene: TRBJ1-1
CDR3aa: CASSLIFGNTEAFF
CDR3nt: TGTGCCAGCAGCTTAATTTTCGGGAACACTGAAGCTTTCTTT

v_gene: TRBV29-1
abundance: -
d_gene: TRBD1
j_gene: TRBJ1-1
CDR3aa: CSGIQGARTEAFF
CDR3nt: TGCAGCGGTATCCAGGGGGCCCGCACTGAAGCTTTCTTT

v_gene: TRBV5-1
abundance: once
d_gene: TRBD1
j_gene: TRBJ2-2
CDR3aa: CASSPQGHDTGELFF
CDR3nt: TGCGCCAGCAGCCCACAGGGGCATGACACCGGGGAGCTGTTTTTT

v_gene: TRBV5-6
abundance: -
d_gene: -
j_gene: TRBJ2-3
CDR3aa: CASSFDGRLTDTQYF
CDR3nt: TGTGCCAGCAGCTTTGATGGGCGCTTGACAGATACGCAGTATTTT

v_gene: TRBV28
abundance: once
d_gene: -
j_gene: TRBJ1-6
CDR3aa: CATLRRGNSPLHF
CDR3nt: TGTGCCACCCTGAGGAGGGGTAATTCACCCCTCCACTTT

v_gene: TRBV28
abundance: -
d_gene: -
j_gene: TRBJ2-2
CDR3aa: CATLDSSNTGELFF
CDR3nt: TGTGCCACCTTAGACAGCTCGAACACCGGGGAGCTGTTTTTT

v_gene: TRBV7-2
abundance: -
d_gene: TRBD2
j_gene: TRBJ2-5
CDR3aa: CASSVTSGSGTQYF
CDR3nt: TGTGCCAGCAGCGTCACTAGCGGGAGTGGGACCCAGTACTTC

v_gene: TRBV2
abundance: -
d_gene: TRBD1
j_gene: TRBJ1-1
CDR3aa: CASSTGTALAEAFF
CDR3nt: TGTGCCAGCAGTACCGGGACAGCTTTAGCTGAAGCTTTCTTT

v_gene: TRBV7-2
abundance: -
d_gene: TRBD1
j_gene: TRBJ1-4
CDR3aa: CASSKPGQGDEKLFF
CDR3nt: TGTGCCAGCAGCAAACCGGGACAGGGAGATGAAAAACTGTTTTTT

v_gene: TRBV12-3/TRBV12-4
abundance: -
d_gene: TRBD1
j_gene: TRBJ1-1
CDR3aa: CASSWTGPTEAFF
CDR3nt: TGTGCCAGCAGCTGGACAGGGCCCACTGAAGCTTTCTTT

v_gene: TRBV7-9
abundance: -
d_gene: -
j_gene: TRBJ2-1
CDR3aa: CASSLRGSDNEQFF
CDR3nt: TGTGCCAGCAGCTTAAGGGGTTCTGACAATGAGCAGTTCTTC

v_gene: TRBV24-1
abundance: -
d_gene: TRBD1
j_gene: TRBJ2-3
CDR3aa: CATSPGTGATPTDTQYF
CDR3nt: TGTGCCACCAGTCCAGGGACAGGCGCGACTCCCACAGATACGCAGTATTTT

v_gene: TRBV7-2
abundance: once
d_gene: -
j_gene: TRBJ2-7
CDR3aa: CASSQTVGAASYEQYF
CDR3nt: TGTGCCAGCAGCCAGACGGTGGGAGCGGCCTCCTACGAGCAGTACTTC

v_gene: TRBV5-4
abundance: -
d_gene: TRBD2
j_gene: TRBJ2-3
CDR3aa: CASRSGLVGTDTQYF
CDR3nt: TGTGCCAGCAGATCAGGACTAGTTGGGACAGATACGCAGTATTTT

v_gene: TRBV3-1/TRBV3-2
abundance: -
d_gene: TRBD2
j_gene: TRBJ2-4
CDR3aa: CASSQDRGTRGNIQYF
CDR3nt: TGTGCCAGCAGCCAAGATCGGGGGACTAGAGGAAACATTCAGTACTTC

v_gene: TRBV27
abundance: -
d_gene: -
j_gene: TRBJ1-6
CDR3aa: CASSVGRHSPLHF
CDR3nt: TGTGCCAGCAGTGTGGGGCGTCATTCACCCCTCCACTTT

v_gene: TRBV7-6
abundance: -
d_gene: -
j_gene: TRBJ2-2
CDR3aa: CASSKGVGAGTGELFF
CDR3nt: TGTGCCAGCAGCAAGGGAGTGGGGGCTGGCACCGGGGAGCTGTTTTTT

v_gene: TRBV3-1/TRBV3-2
abundance: -
d_gene: -
j_gene: TRBJ2-5
CDR3aa: CASSPSGGSRETQYF
CDR3nt: TGTGCCAGCAGCCCCTCCGGAGGGTCCCGGGAGACCCAGTACTTC

v_gene: TRBV5-1
abundance: -
d_gene: -
j_gene: TRBJ2-3
CDR3aa: CASSPAAGDTQYF
CDR3nt: TGCGCCAGCAGCCCCGCCGCAGGTGATACGCAGTATTTT

v_gene: TRBV15
abundance: once
d_gene: TRBD2
j_gene: TRBJ2-3
CDR3aa: CATSRDLSQRESGDTQYF
CDR3nt: TGTGCCACCAGCAGAGATCTCTCCCAGCGGGAGTCAGGAGATACGCAGTATTTT

v_gene: TRBV4-1
abundance: -
d_gene: TRBD1
j_gene: TRBJ2-2
CDR3aa: CASSQGQGAGTGELFF
CDR3nt: TGCGCCAGCAGCCAAGGACAGGGCGCCGGCACCGGGGAGCTGTTTTTT

v_gene: TRBV28
abundance: few
d_gene: TRBD1
j_gene: TRBJ1-5
CDR3aa: CASRGGQGYQPQHF
CDR3nt: TGTGCCAGCAGGGGAGGACAGGGGTATCAGCCCCAGCATTTT

v_gene: TRBV3-1/TRBV3-2
abundance: -
d_gene: -
j_gene: TRBJ2-7
CDR3aa: CASSQGGRSEQYF
CDR3nt: TGTGCCAGCAGCCAAGGGGGCCGGAGCGAGCAGTACTTC

v_gene: TRBV7-9
abundance: -
d_gene: -
j_gene: TRBJ2-1
CDR3aa: CASSLGSSEQFF
CDR3nt: TGTGCCAGCAGCTTAGGTTCGAGTGAGCAGTTCTTC

v_gene: TRBV6-1
abundance: -
d_gene: TRBD2
j_gene: TRBJ2-5
CDR3aa: CASSEALTYGRGSQETQYF
CDR3nt: TGTGCCAGCAGTGAAGCTTTAACATACGGGAGGGGGTCCCAAGAGACCCAGTACTTC

v_gene: TRBV6-5
abundance: -
d_gene: -
j_gene: TRBJ2-2
CDR3aa: CARVGGQYNTGELFF
CDR3nt: TGTGCCAGGGTGGGGGGGCAGTATAACACCGGGGAGCTGTTTTTT

v_gene: TRBV28
abundance: once
d_gene: TRBD1
j_gene: TRBJ1-6
CDR3aa: CASSPPGTANSPLHF
CDR3nt: TGTGCCAGCAGTCCTCCCGGGACAGCCAATTCACCCCTCCACTTT

v_gene: TRBV27
abundance: many
d_gene: -
j_gene: TRBJ1-3
CDR3aa: CADHSGTTGTGNTIYF
CDR3nt: TGTGCCGATCACTCCGGGACAACCGGGACCGGAAACACCATATATTTT

v_gene: TRBV11-3
abundance: -
d_gene: -
j_gene: TRBJ2-6
CDR3aa: CASSLDGGWTGANVLTF
CDR3nt: TGTGCCAGCAGCTTAGATGGGGGGTGGACTGGGGCCAACGTCCTGACTTTC

v_gene: TRBV28
abundance: -
d_gene: TRBD1
j_gene: TRBJ1-5
CDR3aa: CASSHPDRGQPQHF
CDR3nt: TGTGCCAGCAGTCACCCGGACAGGGGTCAGCCCCAGCATTTT

v_gene: TRBV27
abundance: -
d_gene: -
j_gene: TRBJ2-2
CDR3aa: CASSYLGSSQNTGELFF
CDR3nt: TGTGCCAGCAGTTATCTGGGCTCTAGCCAAAACACCGGGGAGCTGTTTTTT

v_gene: TRBV4-1
abundance: once
d_gene: TRBD1
j_gene: TRBJ1-5
CDR3aa: CASSQGQGANQPQHF
CDR3nt: TGCGCCAGCAGCCAAGGACAGGGGGCGAATCAGCCCCAGCATTTT

v_gene: TRBV20-1
abundance: -
d_gene: TRBD2
j_gene: TRBJ2-7
CDR3aa: CSASGTSGRTHYEQYF
CDR3nt: TGCAGTGCTAGTGGGACTAGCGGGAGGACCCACTACGAGCAGTACTTC

v_gene: TRBV24-1
abundance: -
d_gene: -
j_gene: TRBJ2-1
CDR3aa: CATSGRSYNEQFF
CDR3nt: TGTGCCACCAGTGGGCGGAGCTACAATGAGCAGTTCTTC

v_gene: TRBV5-5
abundance: -
d_gene: TRBD1
j_gene: TRBJ2-5
CDR3aa: CASSTGDRGVLETQYF
CDR3nt: TGTGCCAGCAGCACCGGCGACAGGGGAGTGTTGGAGACCCAGTACTTC

v_gene: TRBV19
abundance: -
d_gene: TRBD1
j_gene: TRBJ1-2
CDR3aa: CASSMGQGPGYTF
CDR3nt: TGTGCCAGTAGTATGGGACAGGGGCCTGGCTACACCTTC

v_gene: TRBV7-6
abundance: -
d_gene: TRBD2
j_gene: TRBJ2-3
CDR3aa: CASSLLSSGRVSTDTQYF
CDR3nt: TGTGCCAGCAGCTTACTGTCTAGCGGGAGGGTGAGCACAGATACGCAGTATTTT

v_gene: TRBV6-5
abundance: -
d_gene: TRBD2
j_gene: TRBJ2-2
CDR3aa: CASQGLVNTGELFF
CDR3nt: TGTGCCAGCCAAGGACTAGTGAACACCGGGGAGCTGTTTTTT

v_gene: TRBV7-3
abundance: -
d_gene: -
j_gene: TRBJ2-1
CDR3aa: CASSKDRSSYNEQFF
CDR3nt: TGTGCCAGCAGCAAAGACCGGAGCTCCTACAATGAGCAGTTCTTC

v_gene: TRBV19
abundance: -
d_gene: -
j_gene: TRBJ1-5
CDR3aa: CASSPLGAPYSNQPQHF
CDR3nt: TGTGCCAGTAGCCCCCTGGGGGCCCCTTATAGCAATCAGCCCCAGCATTTT

v_gene: TRBV20-1
abundance: -
d_gene: -
j_gene: TRBJ1-1
CDR3aa: CSASRDPDTEAFF
CDR3nt: TGCAGTGCTAGTCGAGATCCGGACACTGAAGCTTTCTTT

v_gene: TRBV25-1
abundance: -
d_gene: TRBD1
j_gene: TRBJ1-4
CDR3aa: CASSVHRGRNEKLFF
CDR3nt: TGTGCCAGCAGTGTCCACAGGGGACGCAATGAAAAACTGTTTTTT

v_gene: TRBV6-5
abundance: -
d_gene: -
j_gene: TRBJ2-3
CDR3aa: CASKLSGRTDTQYF
CDR3nt: TGTGCCAGTAAACTGAGCGGCCGCACAGATACGCAGTATTTT

v_gene: TRBV9
abundance: -
d_gene: TRBD2
j_gene: TRBJ2-1
CDR3aa: CASSPSGRHYNEQFF
CDR3nt: TGTGCCAGCAGCCCGAGCGGGAGACACTACAATGAGCAGTTCTTC

v_gene: TRBV9
abundance: -
d_gene: TRBD2
j_gene: TRBJ2-1
CDR3aa: CASSVAPVASGSGDEQFF
CDR3nt: TGTGCCAGCAGCGTAGCACCCGTGGCTAGCGGGAGTGGGGATGAGCAGTTCTTC

v_gene: TRBV28
abundance: -
d_gene: TRBD1
j_gene: TRBJ1-5
CDR3aa: CASSGWTGTSNQPQHF
CDR3nt: TGTGCCAGCAGTGGCTGGACAGGAACTAGCAATCAGCCCCAGCATTTT

v_gene: TRBV27
abundance: once
d_gene: -
j_gene: TRBJ1-6
CDR3aa: CASSDYRSYNSPLHF
CDR3nt: TGTGCCAGCAGTGACTATCGCTCCTATAATTCACCCCTCCACTTT

v_gene: TRBV4-1
abundance: -
d_gene: -
j_gene: TRBJ1-4
CDR3aa: CASSQSSYGSATNEKLFF
CDR3nt: TGCGCCAGCAGCCAATCCTCCTACGGGAGCGCAACTAATGAAAAACTGTTTTTT

v_gene: TRBV2
abundance: -
d_gene: -
j_gene: TRBJ1-1
CDR3aa: CASTGELNTEAFF
CDR3nt: TGTGCCAGCACTGGTGAGCTGAACACTGAAGCTTTCTTT

v_gene: TRBV18
abundance: -
d_gene: TRBD2
j_gene: TRBJ2-5
CDR3aa: CASSYGLAGDLSQETQYF
CDR3nt: TGTGCCAGCTCCTACGGACTAGCGGGAGATTTGTCTCAAGAGACCCAGTACTTC

v_gene: TRBV2
abundance: -
d_gene: -
j_gene: TRBJ1-2
CDR3aa: CASSQGPYGYTF
CDR3nt: TGTGCCAGCAGCCAGGGCCCATATGGCTACACCTTC

v_gene: TRBV30
abundance: -
d_gene: TRBD2
j_gene: TRBJ2-3
CDR3aa: CAWSGTSGRTDTQYF
CDR3nt: TGTGCCTGGAGTGGCACTAGCGGGAGAACAGATACGCAGTATTTT

v_gene: TRBV29-1
abundance: -
d_gene: -
j_gene: TRBJ2-7
CDR3aa: CSGGDSSYEQYF
CDR3nt: TGCAGCGGGGGGGACAGCTCCTACGAGCAGTACTTC

v_gene: TRBV5-4
abundance: -
d_gene: -
j_gene: TRBJ2-7
CDR3aa: CASSHPGIPRDEQYF
CDR3nt: TGTGCCAGCAGCCACCCCGGGATTCCGCGGGACGAGCAGTACTTC